This entry is about one TCR beta chain. Its antigen is as yet unknown. The sample belongs to a study of sequential checkpoint blockade in melanoma. About the study: After nivolumab or ipilimumab alone, about two dozen patients had week-13 rebiopsies.

Study-wide points: Pretreatment TIL clonality tracked with response in the nivolumab-first arm.

Produced via immunoSEQ multiplex PCR; TCRdb's table is partial and in-frame only. The sample records about 3,500 clones, about 23% being singletons. Documented treatment: randomized to nivolumab then ipilimumab (arm A) or the reverse (arm B). Germline V lookup: CDR1 KGHSH, CDR2 LQKENI. V lost 3 bases, J lost 0 bases, and 11 bases lay in between. This CDR3 has 16 residues. The sample in question was tumor tissue (inferred from file names), obtained from a patient given nivolumab and ipilimumab in sequence. The gene calls are TRBV18 and TRBJ2-2; no clear D gene. This clonotype was sampled from a human donor with melanoma. CDR3 sequence: CASSPTVGANTGELFF. The CDR3 coding sequence is TGTGCCAGCTCACCTACTGTCGGCGCGAACACCGGGGAGCTGTTTTTT.